The 15 T cell receptor beta chains below come from one sample, sequenced in a study of T cell repertoires in cytomegalovirus infection. TCRdb re-called the reads with MiXCR, one entry per CDR3 protein. This sample yields around 200,000 distinct CDR3 sequences, of which about 15% are seen a single time; 25% belongs to the top ten. The source material was CD8+ T cells from PBMCs. These receptor sequences come from a human donor in good health (CMV status not recorded). Some clones in this sample may be carry-over from other donors' samples.

This clonotype appeared a few times. J is TRBJ2-3 and V is TRBV14; unclear D gene. The length of the CDR3 is 14 residues. Trimming removed 0 bases from V and 4 bases from J, with 8 bases in between. CDR1 and CDR2 from the germline V gene are SGHDN and FVKESK. CDR3 in DNA: TGTGCCAGCAGCCAAGATAACTCCCCAGATACGCAGTATTTT. Amino acid sequence: CASSQDNSPDTQYF.

This clonotype appeared a few times. The rearrangement links TRBV7-9 to TRBJ2-3; D call uncertain. V lost 6 bases and J 2 bases, leaving 3 bases between the germline ends. CDR3 length: 11 amino acids. The germline V gene has CDR1 SEHNR and CDR2 FQNEAQ (reference sequence). The CDR3 coding sequence is TGTGCCAGCAGGATCACAGATACGCAGTATTTT. Encoded protein: CASRITDTQYF.

This clonotype was observed a handful of times. The genes are TRBV6-6 and TRBJ2-5; 7 nucleotides line up with TRBD2. With 7 bases clipped from V and 3 bases from J, the junction kept 8 bases outside the gene matches. CDR3 length equals 14 residues. Germline-derived CDR1 and CDR2 are MNHNY and SVGAGI (reference sequence). CDR3 protein: CASTQWGGEETQYF. For the CDR3, the DNA is TGTGCCAGCACCCAATGGGGGGGTGAAGAGACCCAGTACTTC.

This clonotype was detected only a few times. The J gene is TRBJ2-7, the V gene TRBV6-5; 8 bases fit TRBD1. Per the germline V gene, CDR1 is MNHEY and CDR2 is SVGAGI. CDR3 length: 14 amino acids. V was pared by 6 bases and J by 1 base, with 5 bases of the junction left unmatched. The CDR3 sequence is CASSPWTGSYEQYF. DNA for the CDR3: TGTGCCAGCAGCCCATGGACAGGGTCCTACGAGCAGTACTTC.

This chain connects TRBV5-1 to TRBJ2-3, with D maybe TRBD2 (5 bases). Germline V gene lookup returns CDR1 SGHRS and CDR2 YFSETQ. Trimming took off 4 bases at V and 6 bases at J, with 18 bases between the two ends. The CDR3 runs to 15 residues. DNA of the CDR3: TGCGCCAGCAGCAAAGCTACCCCCCGGGGTGATACGCAGTATTTT. Translating it yields CASSKATPRGDTQYF. Full variable domain (outside the CDR3, taken from reference TRBV5-1 and TRBJ2-3): KAGVTQTPRYLIKTRGQQVTLSCSPISGHRSVSWYQQTPGQGLQFLFEYFSETQRNKGNFPGRFSGRQFSNSRSEMNVSTLELGDSALYLCASSKATPRGDTQYFGPGTRLTVL.

This clonotype was seen a few times. The chain links TRBV7-9 to TRBJ1-1; D unresolved. Trimming removed 1 base at V and 0 bases at J, with 9 bases between. This CDR3 region has 15 residues. Germline V lookup: CDR1 SEHNR, CDR2 FQNEAQ (reference sequence). The CDR3 DNA sequence: TGTGCCAGCAGCTTAGATCTGGGTTTGAACACTGAAGCTTTCTTT. Encoded protein: CASSLDLGLNTEAFF.

The rearrangement uses TRBV6-5 and TRBJ2-7; D remains unclear. CDR1 and CDR2 (germline): MNHEY, SVGAGI. Trimming removed 1 base from V and 6 bases from J, with 4 bases in between. This CDR3 comprises 11 residues. Here the CDR3 DNA reads TGTGCCAGCAGTTACTTGCGCGAGCAGTACTTC. Translated: CASSYLREQYF.

This clonotype appeared a few times. This chain links TRBV6-2 or TRBV6-3 with TRBJ2-2; D unclear. The germline gives CDR1 MNHEY, CDR2 SVGEGT. Trimming took 0 bases from V and 0 from J, leaving 8 bases between them. The CDR3 totals 16 residues. CDR3 loop: CASSYSQRSNTGELFF. CDR3 in DNA: TGTGCCAGCAGTTACTCTCAGCGATCGAACACCGGGGAGCTGTTTTTT.

This clonotype was counted only a few times. The chain's CDR3 is CASSPDGDEQYF. DNA for the CDR3: TGTGCCAGCAGCCCGGACGGCGACGAGCAGTACTTC. The gene calls are TRBV7-3 and TRBJ2-7; no reliable D call. This CDR3 has 12 residues. Trimming removed 5 bases from V and 5 bases from J, with 10 bases in between. Per the germline V gene, CDR1 is SGHTA and CDR2 is FQGTGA.

This clonotype has a count of ten or more. The genes are TRBV4-1 and TRBJ2-5; D call uncertain. Trimming cost V 4 bases and J 4 bases, with 19 bases left between them. Per germline, CDR1 MGHRA and CDR2 YSYEKL. The CDR3 totals 16 residues. CDR3 residues: CASSPPGGVDGETQYF. CDR3 coding DNA: TGCGCCAGCAGCCCCCCGGGTGGGGTCGACGGAGAGACCCAGTACTTC.

This clonotype showed up just a few times. V usage is TRBV12-3 or TRBV12-4 and J usage is TRBJ2-3, with D possibly TRBD1 on 5 matching bases. V was cut by 8 bases and J by 2 bases, with 11 bases left in between. The CDR3 covers 13 residues. The CDR3 nucleotides are TGTGCCAGCTGCCAGACAGCCACAGATACGCAGTATTTT. This sequence encodes CASCQTATDTQYF.

This clonotype was counted a few times. At one end, the junction sequence differs from germline, possibly due to a read error. The rearrangement links TRBV3-1 to TRBJ2-3; possibly TRBD2 for D (6 bases). The length of the CDR3 is 15 residues. Looked up from germline, CDR1 is LGHDT and CDR2 is YNNKEL (reference sequence). The DNA of the CDR3 is TGTGCCAGCAACCAAAACGGGGGACGGGCAGATACGCAGTATTTT. It yields the protein CASNQNGGRADTQYF.

This clonotype was seen a handful of times. CDR3 in DNA: TGTGCCAGCAGCGGTCTTACAGGGGCGAGCTACGAGCAGTACTTC. Translated: CASSGLTGASYEQYF. The chain uses TRBV7-9 and TRBJ2-7; 7 bases are shared with TRBD1. The CDR3 extends over 15 amino acids. Germline CDR1 is SEHNR and CDR2 is FQNEAQ (reference sequence). J lost 3 bases, V lost 5 bases, and 10 bases had no gene match. The variable domain in full, with the rest retrieved from reference TRBV7-9 and TRBJ2-7, is DTGVSQNPRHKITKRGQNVTFRCDPISEHNRLYWYRQTLGQGPEFLTYFQNEAQLEKSRLLSDRFSAERPKGSFSTLEIQRTEQGDSAMYLCASSGLTGASYEQYFGPGTRLTVT.

CDR3 sequence (DNA): TGTGCCACCAGTGAAGTTTACCAAGAGACCCAGTACTTC. Translated, it gives CATSEVYQETQYF. V is TRBV24-1 and J is TRBJ2-5; the D is unclear. Germline-derived CDR1 and CDR2 are KGHDR and SFDVKD. The CDR3 contains 13 residues. Trimming stripped 4 bases from V and 0 bases from J, with 5 bases between.

The rearrangement uses TRBV28 and TRBJ2-7; D gene unclear. The germline V gene has CDR1 MDHEN and CDR2 SYDVKM. CDR3 length equals 15 residues. V was trimmed by 2 bases and J by 2 bases, leaving 13 bases between them. CDR3 protein: CASSLVGYGAYEQYF. CDR3 nucleotide sequence: TGTGCCAGCAGTTTAGTTGGGTACGGTGCCTACGAGCAGTACTTC.